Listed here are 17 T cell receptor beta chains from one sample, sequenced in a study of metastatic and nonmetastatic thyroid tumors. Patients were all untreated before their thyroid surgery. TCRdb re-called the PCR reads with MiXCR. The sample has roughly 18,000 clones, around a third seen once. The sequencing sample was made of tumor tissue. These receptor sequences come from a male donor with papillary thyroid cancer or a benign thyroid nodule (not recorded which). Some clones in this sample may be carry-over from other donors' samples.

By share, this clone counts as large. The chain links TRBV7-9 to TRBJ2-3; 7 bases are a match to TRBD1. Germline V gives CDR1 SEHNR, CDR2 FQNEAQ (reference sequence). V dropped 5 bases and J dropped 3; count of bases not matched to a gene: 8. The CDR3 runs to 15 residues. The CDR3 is CASSRQGTPTDTQYF. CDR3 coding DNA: TGTGCCAGCAGCCGACAGGGAACTCCTACAGATACGCAGTATTTT.

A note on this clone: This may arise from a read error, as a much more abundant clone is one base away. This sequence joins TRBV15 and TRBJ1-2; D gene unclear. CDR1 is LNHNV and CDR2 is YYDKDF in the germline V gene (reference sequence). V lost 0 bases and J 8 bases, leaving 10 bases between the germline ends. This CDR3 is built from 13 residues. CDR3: CATSRDGWGGYTF. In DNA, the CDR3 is TGTGCCACCAGCAGAGATGGGTGGGGAGGCTACACCTTC.

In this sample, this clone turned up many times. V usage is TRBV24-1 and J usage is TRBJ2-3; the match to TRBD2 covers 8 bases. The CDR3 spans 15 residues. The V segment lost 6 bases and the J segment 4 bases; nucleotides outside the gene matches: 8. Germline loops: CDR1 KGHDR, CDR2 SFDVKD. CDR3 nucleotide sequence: TGTGCCACCAGTTTCGGGGGAGCGGGGGCAGATACGCAGTATTTT. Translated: CATSFGGAGADTQYF.

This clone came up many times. The CDR3 DNA reads as TGTGCCAGCAGTTATCGCCCTAGCGGGAGGGTGTCAGCAGAGACCCAGTACTTC. Residues: CASSYRPSGRVSAETQYF. V is TRBV6-5 and J is TRBJ2-5, with 12 nucleotides matching TRBD2. The J segment lost 4 bases and the V segment lost 3 bases, leaving 12 bases of the junction unmatched. Germline V gene data show CDR1 as MNHEY and CDR2 as SVGAGI. The length of the CDR3 is 18 residues.

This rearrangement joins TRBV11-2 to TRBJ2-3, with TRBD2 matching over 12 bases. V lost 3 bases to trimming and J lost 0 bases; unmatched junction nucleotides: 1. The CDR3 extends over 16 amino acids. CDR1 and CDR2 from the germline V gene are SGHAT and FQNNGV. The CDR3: CASSFGLAGSTDTQYF. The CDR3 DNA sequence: TGTGCCAGCAGCTTTGGACTAGCGGGGAGCACAGATACGCAGTATTTT.

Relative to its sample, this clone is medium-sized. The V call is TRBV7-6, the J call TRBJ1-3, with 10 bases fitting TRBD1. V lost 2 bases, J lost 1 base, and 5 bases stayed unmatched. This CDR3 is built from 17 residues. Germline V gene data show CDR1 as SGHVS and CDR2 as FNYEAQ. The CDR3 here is CASSLISGQGSGNTIYF. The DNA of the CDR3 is TGTGCCAGCAGCTTAATTTCGGGACAGGGGTCTGGAAACACCATATATTTT.

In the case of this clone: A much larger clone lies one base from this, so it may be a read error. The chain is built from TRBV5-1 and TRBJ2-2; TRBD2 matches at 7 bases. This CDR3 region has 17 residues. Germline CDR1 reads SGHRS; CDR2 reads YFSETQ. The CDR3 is CASSLDILAGAGGELFF. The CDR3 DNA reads TGCGCCAGCAGCTTGGATATCTTGGCGGGAGCTGGCGGGGAGCTGTTCTTT.

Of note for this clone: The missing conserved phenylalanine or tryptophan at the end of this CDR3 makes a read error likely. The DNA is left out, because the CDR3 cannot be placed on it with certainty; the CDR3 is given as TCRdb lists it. The CDR3 reads CASSPSPPGLAG. The V call is TRBV6-2 or TRBV6-3, the J call TRBJ2-4; the table's TRBD2 call for D was not verified on the DNA. Germline V CDR1 and CDR2: MNHEY, SVGEGT. A total of 12 residues make up the CDR3, ends included.

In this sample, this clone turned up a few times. The CDR3 DNA reads TGTGCCAGCACCGTTTCCAACGTCCTGACTTTC. As protein: CASTVSNVLTF. V and J are TRBV6-1 and TRBJ2-6; D unclear. Germline V gives CDR1 MNHNS, CDR2 SASEGT. The CDR3 is 11 residues long. Trimming took 7 bases from V and 8 from J, leaving 6 bases between them.

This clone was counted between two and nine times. CDR3: CASSYRGEAFF. DNA for the CDR3: TGTGCCAGCAGTTACAGGGGTGAAGCTTTCTTT. The chain carries TRBV6-5 and TRBJ1-1; possible D gene TRBD1, 5 bases. The germline V gene encodes CDR1 MNHEY and CDR2 SVGAGI. The CDR3 is 11 amino acids. The V end lost 2 bases, the J end lost 7 bases, and 5 bases lay between the germline ends.

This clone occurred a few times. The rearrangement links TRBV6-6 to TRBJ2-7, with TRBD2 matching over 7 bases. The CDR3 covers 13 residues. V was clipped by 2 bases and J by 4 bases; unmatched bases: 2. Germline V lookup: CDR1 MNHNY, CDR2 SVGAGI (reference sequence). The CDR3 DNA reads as TGTGCCAGCAGTTACACCGGGAGGTACGAGCAGTACTTC. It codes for CASSYTGRYEQYF.

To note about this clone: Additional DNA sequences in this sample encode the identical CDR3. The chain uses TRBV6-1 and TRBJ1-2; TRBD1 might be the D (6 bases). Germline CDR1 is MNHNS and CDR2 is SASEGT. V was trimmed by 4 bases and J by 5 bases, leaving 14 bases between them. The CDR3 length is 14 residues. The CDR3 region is CASSGSSGAYGYTF. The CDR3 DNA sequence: TGTGCCAGCAGTGGTTCATCAGGGGCATATGGCTACACCTTC.

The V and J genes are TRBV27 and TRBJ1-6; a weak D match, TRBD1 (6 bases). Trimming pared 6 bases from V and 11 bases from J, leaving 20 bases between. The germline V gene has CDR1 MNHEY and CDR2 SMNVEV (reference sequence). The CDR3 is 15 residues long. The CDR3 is CASSFTTGVEAPLHF. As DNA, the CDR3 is TGTGCCAGCAGCTTTACGACAGGAGTGGAGGCACCCCTCCACTTT.

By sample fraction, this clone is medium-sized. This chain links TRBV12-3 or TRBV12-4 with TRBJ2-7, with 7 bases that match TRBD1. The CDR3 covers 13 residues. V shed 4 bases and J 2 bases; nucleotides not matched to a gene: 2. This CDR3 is CASSYRGTYEQYF. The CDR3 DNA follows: TGTGCCAGCAGTTACAGGGGAACCTACGAGCAGTACTTC.

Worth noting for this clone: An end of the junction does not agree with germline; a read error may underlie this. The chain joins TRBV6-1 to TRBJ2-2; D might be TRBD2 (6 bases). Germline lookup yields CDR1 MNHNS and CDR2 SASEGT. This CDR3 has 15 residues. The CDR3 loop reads CASSNPGLLTGDLFF. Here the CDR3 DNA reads TGTGCCAGCAGTAATCCGGGACTCTTGACCGGGGATCTGTTTTTT.

CDR3: CASSQVEGPLYGYTF. CDR3 DNA sequence: TGCGCCAGCAGCCAAGTGGAGGGGCCCCTATATGGCTACACCTTC. The J gene is TRBJ1-2, the V gene TRBV4-1, with D possibly TRBD1 on 5 matching bases. The CDR3 contains 15 residues. The V end lost 1 base, the J end lost 5 bases, and 14 bases lay between the germline ends. Germline CDR1 reads MGHRA; CDR2 reads YSYEKL.

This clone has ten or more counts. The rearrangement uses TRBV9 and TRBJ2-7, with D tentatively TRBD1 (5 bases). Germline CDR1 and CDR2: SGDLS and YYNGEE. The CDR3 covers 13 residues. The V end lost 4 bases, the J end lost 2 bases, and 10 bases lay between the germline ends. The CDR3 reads CASSPQGAYEQYF. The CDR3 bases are TGTGCCAGCAGCCCTCAGGGTGCCTACGAGCAGTACTTC.